This T cell receptor beta chain came from a study of T cells after somatic rescue of genetic block. Sequencing used immunoSEQ multiplex PCR; TCRdb keeps in-frame clones, though not all of them. The sample lists 45,000 to 55,000 clones, around 96% occurring once. The germline CDR1 and CDR2 sequences are SEHNR and FQNEAQ (reference sequence). The CDR3 sequence is 14 residues long. The V end lost 0 bases, the J end lost 0 bases, and 2 bases lay between the germline ends. The chain couples TRBV7-9 to TRBJ2-2; D remains unclear. This clonotype was sampled from a child younger than two. The sample taken for sequencing was peripheral blood mononuclear cells (PBMCs). CDR3 DNA: TGTGCCAGCAGCTTAGCGGCGAACACCGGGGAGCTGTTTTTT. Translated: CASSLAANTGELFF.